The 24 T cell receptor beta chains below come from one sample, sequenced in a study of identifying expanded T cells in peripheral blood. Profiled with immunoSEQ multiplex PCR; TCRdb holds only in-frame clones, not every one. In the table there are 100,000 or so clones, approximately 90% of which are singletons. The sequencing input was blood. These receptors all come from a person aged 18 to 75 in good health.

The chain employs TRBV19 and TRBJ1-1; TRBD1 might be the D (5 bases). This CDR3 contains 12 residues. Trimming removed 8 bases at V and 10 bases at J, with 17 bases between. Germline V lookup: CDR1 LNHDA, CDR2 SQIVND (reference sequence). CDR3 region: CASLQGSNSAFF. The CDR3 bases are TGTGCCAGTCTCCAGGGATCCAATTCAGCTTTCTTT.

The CDR3 nucleotides are TGCGCCAGCAGCCCAGGACCCGGGGAAGGGCAGCCCCAGCATTTT. It is translated as CASSPGPGEGQPQHF. The V gene is TRBV4-3, the J gene TRBJ1-5; D uncertain. The CDR3 has 15 residues. V dropped 4 bases and J dropped 7 bases, with 17 bases sitting between them. In germline, CDR1 is LGHNA, CDR2 YSLEER.

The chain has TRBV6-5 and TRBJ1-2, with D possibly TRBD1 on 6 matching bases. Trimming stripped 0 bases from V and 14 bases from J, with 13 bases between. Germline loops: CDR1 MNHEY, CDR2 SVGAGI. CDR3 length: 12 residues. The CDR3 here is CASSYSGGRATF. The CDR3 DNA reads TGTGCCAGCAGTTACTCCGGGGGCCGTGCGACCTTC.

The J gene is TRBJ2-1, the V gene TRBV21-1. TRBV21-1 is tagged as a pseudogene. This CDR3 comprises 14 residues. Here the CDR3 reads CASSKESDLLEQFF. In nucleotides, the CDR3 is TGTGCCAGCAGCAAAGAATCGGACCTCTTGGAGCAGTTCTTC.

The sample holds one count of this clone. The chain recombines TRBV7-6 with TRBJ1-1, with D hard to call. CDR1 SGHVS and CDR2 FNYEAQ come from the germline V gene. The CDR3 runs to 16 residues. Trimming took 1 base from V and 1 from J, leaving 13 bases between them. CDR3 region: CASSLGAGNSNTEAFF. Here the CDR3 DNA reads TGTGCCAGCAGCTTAGGAGCCGGAAACTCGAACACTGAAGCTTTCTTT.

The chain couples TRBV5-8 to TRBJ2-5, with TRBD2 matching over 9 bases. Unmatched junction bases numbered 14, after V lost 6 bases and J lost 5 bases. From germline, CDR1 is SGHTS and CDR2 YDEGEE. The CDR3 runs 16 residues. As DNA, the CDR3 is TGTGCCAGCACCCTAAGAGCCGGGACTAGCAGGGAGACCCAGTACTTC. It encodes CASTLRAGTSRETQYF.

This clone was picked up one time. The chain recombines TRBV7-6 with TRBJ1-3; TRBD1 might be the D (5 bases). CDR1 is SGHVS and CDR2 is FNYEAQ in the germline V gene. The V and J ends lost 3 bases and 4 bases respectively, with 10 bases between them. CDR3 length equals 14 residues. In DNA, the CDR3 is TGTGCCAGCAGCTTCGGGACGCAAGGAAACACCATATATTTT. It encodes CASSFGTQGNTIYF.

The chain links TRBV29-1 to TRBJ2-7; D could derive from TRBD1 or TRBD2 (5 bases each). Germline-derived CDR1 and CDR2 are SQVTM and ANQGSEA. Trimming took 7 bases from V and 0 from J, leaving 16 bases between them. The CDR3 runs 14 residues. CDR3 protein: CSASRDVNSYEQYF. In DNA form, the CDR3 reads TGCAGCGCCTCCCGGGACGTCAACTCCTACGAGCAGTACTTC.

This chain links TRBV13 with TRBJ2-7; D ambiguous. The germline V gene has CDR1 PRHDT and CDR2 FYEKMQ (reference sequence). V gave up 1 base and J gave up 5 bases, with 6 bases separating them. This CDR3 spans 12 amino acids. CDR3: CASSLANDEQYF. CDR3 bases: TGTGCCAGCAGCTTAGCCAACGACGAGCAGTACTTC.

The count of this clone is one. Here the CDR3 reads CASSFNQRDQPQHF. CDR3 coding DNA: TGTGCCAGCAGTTTCAACCAAAGGGACCAGCCCCAGCATTTT. The rearrangement links TRBV27 to TRBJ1-5; D is possibly TRBD1 (5 bases). The length of the CDR3 is 14 residues. Germline-derived CDR1 and CDR2 are MNHEY and SMNVEV (reference sequence). Deletions cut 3 bases from V and 7 bases from J, with 13 bases between.

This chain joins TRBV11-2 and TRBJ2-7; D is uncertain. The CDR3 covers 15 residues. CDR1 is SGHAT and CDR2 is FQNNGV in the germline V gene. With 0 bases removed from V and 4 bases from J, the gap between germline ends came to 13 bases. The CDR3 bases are TGTGCCAGCAGCTTAGATACGAATGCGTTTTACGAGCAGTACTTC. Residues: CASSLDTNAFYEQYF.

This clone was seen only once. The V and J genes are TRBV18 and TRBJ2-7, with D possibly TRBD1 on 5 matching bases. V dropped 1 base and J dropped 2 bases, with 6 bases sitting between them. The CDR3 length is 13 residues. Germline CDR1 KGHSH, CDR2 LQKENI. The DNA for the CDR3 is TGTGCCAGCTCACCACAGGGGACCTACGAGCAGTACTTC. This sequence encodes CASSPQGTYEQYF.

CDR3 region: CASSNHRVSEAFF. The DNA of the CDR3 is TGCGCCAGCAGCAATCACAGGGTCTCTGAAGCTTTCTTT. The J gene is TRBJ1-1, the V gene TRBV4-1, with D possibly being TRBD1 (6 bases). CDR3 length: 13 residues. V gave up 5 bases and J gave up 6 bases, with 13 bases separating them. The germline gives CDR1 MGHRA, CDR2 YSYEKL.

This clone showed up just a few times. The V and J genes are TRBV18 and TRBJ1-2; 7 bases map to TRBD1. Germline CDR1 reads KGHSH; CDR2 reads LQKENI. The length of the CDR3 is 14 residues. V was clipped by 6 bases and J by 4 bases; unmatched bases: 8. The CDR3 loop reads CASSADRTSYGYTF. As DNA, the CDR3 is TGTGCCAGCTCCGCGGACAGGACTTCCTATGGCTACACCTTC.

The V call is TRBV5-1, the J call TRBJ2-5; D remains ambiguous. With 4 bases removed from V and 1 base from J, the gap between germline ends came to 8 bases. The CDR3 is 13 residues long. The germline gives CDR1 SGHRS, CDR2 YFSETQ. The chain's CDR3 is CASSRAAQETQYF. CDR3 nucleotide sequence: TGCGCCAGCAGCCGGGCAGCCCAAGAGACCCAGTACTTC.

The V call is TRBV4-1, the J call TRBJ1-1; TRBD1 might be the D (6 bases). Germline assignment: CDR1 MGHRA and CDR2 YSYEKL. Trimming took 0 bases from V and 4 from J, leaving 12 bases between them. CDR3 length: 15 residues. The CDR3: CASSQDGKGGTEAFF. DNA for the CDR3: TGCGCCAGCAGCCAAGATGGGAAAGGGGGCACTGAAGCTTTCTTT.

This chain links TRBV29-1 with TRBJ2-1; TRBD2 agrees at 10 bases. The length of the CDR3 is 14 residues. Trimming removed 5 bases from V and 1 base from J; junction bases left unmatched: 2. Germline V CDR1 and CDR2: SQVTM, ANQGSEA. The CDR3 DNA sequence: TGCAGCGTTTTAGCGGGGGGTTCCTACAATGAGCAGTTCTTC. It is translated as CSVLAGGSYNEQFF.

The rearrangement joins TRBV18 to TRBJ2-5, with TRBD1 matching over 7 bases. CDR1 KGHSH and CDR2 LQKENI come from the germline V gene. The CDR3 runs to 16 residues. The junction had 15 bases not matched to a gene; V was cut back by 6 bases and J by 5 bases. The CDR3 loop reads CASSPMMTGMEETQYF. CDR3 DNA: TGTGCCAGCTCGCCTATGATGACAGGGATGGAGGAGACCCAGTACTTC. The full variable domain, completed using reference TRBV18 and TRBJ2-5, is NAGVMQNPRHLVRRRGQEARLRCSPMKGHSHVYWYRQLPEEGLKFMVYLQKENIIDESGMPKERFSAEFPKEGPSILRIQQVVRGDSAAYFCASSPMMTGMEETQYFGPGTRLLVL.

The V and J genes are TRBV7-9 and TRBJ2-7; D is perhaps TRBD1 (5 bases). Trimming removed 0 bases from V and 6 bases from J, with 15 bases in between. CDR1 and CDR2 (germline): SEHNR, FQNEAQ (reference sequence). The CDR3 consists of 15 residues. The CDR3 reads CASSLATSRVREQYF. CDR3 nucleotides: TGTGCCAGCAGCTTAGCAACATCCAGGGTTCGCGAGCAGTACTTC.

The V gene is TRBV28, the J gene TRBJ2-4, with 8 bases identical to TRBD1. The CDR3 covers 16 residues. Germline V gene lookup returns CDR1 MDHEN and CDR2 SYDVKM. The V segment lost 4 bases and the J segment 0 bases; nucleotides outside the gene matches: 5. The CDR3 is CASSSGTGGAKNIQYF. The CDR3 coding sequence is TGTGCCAGCAGTTCGGGGACAGGCGGAGCCAAAAACATTCAGTACTTC.

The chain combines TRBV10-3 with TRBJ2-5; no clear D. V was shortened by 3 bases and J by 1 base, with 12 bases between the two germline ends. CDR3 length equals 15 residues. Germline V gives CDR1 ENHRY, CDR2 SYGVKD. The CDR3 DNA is TGTGCCATCAGTGACAGCCGACTCTTCCAAGAGACCCAGTACTTC. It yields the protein CAISDSRLFQETQYF.

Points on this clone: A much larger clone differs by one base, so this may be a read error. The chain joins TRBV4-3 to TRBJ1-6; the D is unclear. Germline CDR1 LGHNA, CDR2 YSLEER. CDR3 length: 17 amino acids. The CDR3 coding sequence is TGCGCCAGCGGCCAAGACCTCGAAAGGACGGGGAATTCACCCCTCCACTTT. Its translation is CASGQDLERTGNSPLHF.

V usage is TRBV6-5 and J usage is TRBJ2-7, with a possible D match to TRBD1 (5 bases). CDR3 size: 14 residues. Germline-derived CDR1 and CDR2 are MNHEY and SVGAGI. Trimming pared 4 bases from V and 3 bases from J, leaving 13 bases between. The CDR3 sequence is CASSSRLGDYEQYF. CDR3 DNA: TGTGCCAGCAGTTCTCGTTTAGGGGACTACGAGCAGTACTTC.

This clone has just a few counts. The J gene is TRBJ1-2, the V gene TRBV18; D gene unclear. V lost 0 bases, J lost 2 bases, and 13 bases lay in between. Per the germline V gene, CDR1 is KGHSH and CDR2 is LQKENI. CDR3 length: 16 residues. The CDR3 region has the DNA TGTGCCAGCTCACCACCGGGCTCAAAAAGGAACTATGGCTACACCTTC. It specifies CASSPPGSKRNYGYTF.